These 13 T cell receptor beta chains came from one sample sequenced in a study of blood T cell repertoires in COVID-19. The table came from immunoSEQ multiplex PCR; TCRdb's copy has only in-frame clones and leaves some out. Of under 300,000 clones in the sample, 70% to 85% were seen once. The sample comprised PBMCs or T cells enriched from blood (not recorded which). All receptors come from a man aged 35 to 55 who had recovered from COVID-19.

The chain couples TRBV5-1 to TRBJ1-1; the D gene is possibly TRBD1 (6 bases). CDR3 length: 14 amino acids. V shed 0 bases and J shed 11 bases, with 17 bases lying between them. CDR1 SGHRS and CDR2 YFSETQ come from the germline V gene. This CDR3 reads CASSLDQGLRGAFF. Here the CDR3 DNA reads TGCGCCAGCAGCTTGGATCAGGGCCTGAGGGGGGCTTTCTTT.

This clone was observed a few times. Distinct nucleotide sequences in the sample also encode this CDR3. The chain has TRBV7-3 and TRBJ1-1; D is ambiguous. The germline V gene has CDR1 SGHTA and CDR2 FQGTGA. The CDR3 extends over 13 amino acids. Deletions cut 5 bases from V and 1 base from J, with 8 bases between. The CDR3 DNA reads TGTGCCAGCAGCCTACAGAAGAACACTGAAGCTTTCTTT. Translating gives CASSLQKNTEAFF.

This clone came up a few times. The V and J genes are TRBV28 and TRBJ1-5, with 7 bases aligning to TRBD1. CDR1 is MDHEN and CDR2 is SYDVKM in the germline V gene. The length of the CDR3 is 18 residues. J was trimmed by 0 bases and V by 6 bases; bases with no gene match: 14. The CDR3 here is CASRPDREGGFSNQPQHF. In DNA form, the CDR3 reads TGTGCCAGCAGACCTGACAGGGAAGGGGGTTTTAGCAATCAGCCCCAGCATTTT.

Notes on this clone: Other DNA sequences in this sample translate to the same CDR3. The CDR3 DNA follows: TGTGCCAGCAGCTCACTATACGAGCAGTACTTC. Its translation: CASSSLYEQYF. The chain combines TRBV7-9 with TRBJ2-7; D remains unclear. The CDR3 has 11 amino acids. CDR1 is SEHNR, CDR2 FQNEAQ, per germline (reference sequence). V gave up 4 bases and J gave up 4 bases, with 5 bases separating them.

For the CDR3, the DNA is TGTGCCACCAGTGATTCTTACAGGGCGAACACCGGGGAGCTGTTTTTT. This sequence encodes CATSDSYRANTGELFF. V and J are TRBV24-1 and TRBJ2-2, with D perhaps matching TRBD1 (6 bases). The CDR3 runs to 16 residues. The germline V gene encodes CDR1 KGHDR and CDR2 SFDVKD. Trimming removed 2 bases at V and 0 bases at J, with 9 bases between.

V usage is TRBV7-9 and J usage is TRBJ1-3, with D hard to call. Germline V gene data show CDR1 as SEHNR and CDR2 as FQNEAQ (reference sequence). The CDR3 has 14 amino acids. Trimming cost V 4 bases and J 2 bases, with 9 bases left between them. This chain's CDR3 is CASSSGVAGNTIYF. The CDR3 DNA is TGTGCCAGCAGCTCGGGTGTGGCTGGAAACACCATATATTTT.

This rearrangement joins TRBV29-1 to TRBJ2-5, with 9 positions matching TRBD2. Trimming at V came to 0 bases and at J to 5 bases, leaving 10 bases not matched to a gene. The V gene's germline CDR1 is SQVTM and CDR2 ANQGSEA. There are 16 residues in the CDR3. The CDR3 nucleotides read TGCAGCGTTGAAGATAGGGCTCTAGCGGGGTGGGAGACCCAGTACTTC. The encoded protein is CSVEDRALAGWETQYF.

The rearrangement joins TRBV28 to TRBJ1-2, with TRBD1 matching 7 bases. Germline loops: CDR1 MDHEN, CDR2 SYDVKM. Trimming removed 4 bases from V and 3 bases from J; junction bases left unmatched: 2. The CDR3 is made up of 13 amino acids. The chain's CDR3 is CASSYQGDYGYTF. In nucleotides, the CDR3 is TGTGCCAGCAGTTACCAGGGGGACTATGGCTACACCTTC.

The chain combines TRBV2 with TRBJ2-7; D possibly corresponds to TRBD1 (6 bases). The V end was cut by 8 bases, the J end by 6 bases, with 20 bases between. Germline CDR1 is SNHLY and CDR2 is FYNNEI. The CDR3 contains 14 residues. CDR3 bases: TGTGCCAGCTGGGACCACCAGGGGTTGGGCGAGCAGTACTTC. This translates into CASWDHQGLGEQYF.

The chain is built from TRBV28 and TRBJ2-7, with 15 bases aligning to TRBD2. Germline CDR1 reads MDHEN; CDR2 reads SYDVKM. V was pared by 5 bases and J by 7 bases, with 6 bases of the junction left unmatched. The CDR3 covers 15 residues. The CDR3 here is CASSGGLAGGKEQYF. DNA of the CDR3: TGTGCCAGCAGTGGGGGACTAGCGGGAGGTAAAGAGCAGTACTTC.

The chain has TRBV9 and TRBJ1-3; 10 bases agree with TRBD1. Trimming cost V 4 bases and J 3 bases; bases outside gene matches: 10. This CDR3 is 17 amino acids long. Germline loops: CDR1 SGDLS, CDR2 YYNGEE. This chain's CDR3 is CASSTNRQGAGGNTIYF. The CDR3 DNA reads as TGTGCCAGCAGCACTAACCGACAGGGGGCCGGTGGAAACACCATATATTTT.

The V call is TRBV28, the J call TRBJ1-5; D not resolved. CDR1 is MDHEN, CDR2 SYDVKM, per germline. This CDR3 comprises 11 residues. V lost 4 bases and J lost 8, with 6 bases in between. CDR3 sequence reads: CASSSHEPQHF. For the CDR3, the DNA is TGTGCCAGCAGTTCCCATGAGCCCCAGCATTTT.

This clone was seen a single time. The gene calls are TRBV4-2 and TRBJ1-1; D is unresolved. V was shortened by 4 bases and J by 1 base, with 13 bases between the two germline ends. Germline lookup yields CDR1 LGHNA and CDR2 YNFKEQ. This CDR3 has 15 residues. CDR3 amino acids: CASSLTRITNTEAFF. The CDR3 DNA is TGTGCCAGCAGCCTTACGCGGATAACGAACACTGAAGCTTTCTTT.